A single TCR beta chain is shown here with its context. Germline V CDR1 and CDR2: MDHEN, SYDVKM. This CDR3 region has 15 residues. Germline trimming cut 3 bases from V and 6 bases from J; bases unmatched to any gene: 6. The entry originates in a study of blood T cell repertoires in COVID-19. Source study methods: Reference gene primers were amplified, and this amplification served to estimate nucleated cell counts. The method was immunoSEQ multiplex PCR; TCRdb's version includes in-frame clones alone and lacks a portion of them. Clone size and the V and J calls come from that table; the DNA yielded D and trimming. The sample consists of some 150,000 clones, 75% to 85% of them appearing once.

The chain joins TRBV28 to TRBJ1-5; 9 bases agree with TRBD1. This TCR was recovered from a man aged 55 to 70 with active or convalescent COVID-19. Sample: peripheral blood. CDR3 DNA sequence: TGTGCCAGCAGTTTTACCGGGACAGGGTTTCAGCCCCAGCATTTT. It specifies CASSFTGTGFQPQHF.